A single sample gave rise to the 27 T cell receptor beta chains below, sequenced in a study of blood T cell repertoires in COVID-19. The method was immunoSEQ multiplex PCR; TCRdb's version includes in-frame clones alone and lacks a portion of them. The sample lists about 200,000 clones, 65% to 90% occurring once. The sequencing input was PBMCs or T cells enriched from blood (not recorded which). The receptors come from a woman aged 40 to 55 with acute COVID-19.

The chain carries TRBV4-1 and TRBJ2-3, with D perhaps TRBD2 (6 bases). Per germline, CDR1 MGHRA and CDR2 YSYEKL. V lost 2 bases and J lost 5, with 14 bases in between. The CDR3 totals 15 residues. The CDR3 here is CASSQFHLRGDTQYF. The CDR3 nucleotides are TGCGCCAGCAGCCAATTCCATCTGCGGGGAGATACGCAGTATTTT.

The CDR3 region is CASSFTSGRALLGYNEQFF. The CDR3 nucleotides read TGCGCCAGCAGCTTTACTAGCGGGAGGGCCCTTCTTGGATACAATGAGCAGTTCTTC. The chain has TRBV5-1 and TRBJ2-1, with 13 nucleotides matching TRBD2. V lost 2 bases and J lost 4; bases outside the gene matches: 12. Per the germline V gene, CDR1 is SGHRS and CDR2 is YFSETQ. The CDR3 has 19 amino acids.

The rearrangement links TRBV7-9 to TRBJ1-1, with 10 nucleotides matching TRBD1. Germline CDR1 is SEHNR and CDR2 is FQNEAQ (reference sequence). V lost 5 bases to trimming and J lost 11 bases; unmatched junction nucleotides: 5. The CDR3 is 12 amino acids. The CDR3 nucleotides are TGTGCCAGCAGCGTAGGACAGGGGGTTGCTTTCTTT. Protein sequence: CASSVGQGVAFF.

The gene calls are TRBV7-2 and TRBJ2-5; 9 bases are a match to TRBD2. V trimming: 6 bases; J trimming: 5 bases; junction bases outside the gene matches: 13. The CDR3 sequence is 16 residues long. Per germline, CDR1 SGHTA and CDR2 FQGNSA. CDR3 bases: TGTGCCAGCAGTCCCGGACGGCGCGGGAGGGGCGAGACCCAGTACTTC. Its protein is CASSPGRRGRGETQYF.

V usage is TRBV6-2 or TRBV6-3 and J usage is TRBJ2-7; tentative D call: TRBD2 (6 bases). The CDR3 totals 15 residues. Deletions cut 2 bases from V and 6 bases from J, with 17 bases between. Germline V CDR1 and CDR2: MNHEY, SVGEGT. This CDR3 is CASSYIGGPYGEQYF. The CDR3 nucleotides are TGTGCCAGCAGTTACATCGGAGGGCCCTACGGCGAGCAGTACTTC.

The V and J genes are TRBV19 and TRBJ2-2; tentative D call: TRBD2 (5 bases). Germline values: CDR1 LNHDA, CDR2 SQIVND (reference sequence). Trimming took off 4 bases at V and 1 base at J, with 16 bases between the two ends. The CDR3 runs 17 residues. In DNA, the CDR3 is TGTGCCAGTAGTAAGAACAGAGGGATAATGAACACCGGGGAGCTGTTTTTT. Protein product: CASSKNRGIMNTGELFF.

The chain uses TRBV3-1 (or the pseudogene TRBV3-2) and TRBJ2-3; the match to TRBD2 covers 10 bases. The CDR3 is 17 residues long. Germline V CDR1 and CDR2: LGHDT, YNNKEL (reference sequence). The ends lost 0 bases at V and 6 bases at J; junction bases unmatched: 9. CDR3 protein: CASSQDRSGRALDTQYF. The CDR3 nucleotides are TGTGCCAGCAGCCAAGATAGGAGCGGGAGGGCACTTGATACGCAGTATTTT.

The rearrangement uses TRBV24-1 and TRBJ1-2, with D uncertain. Trimming pared 3 bases from V and 2 bases from J, leaving 6 bases between. CDR1 and CDR2 from the germline V gene are KGHDR and SFDVKD. This CDR3 is built from 13 residues. Here the CDR3 reads CATSDDWNYGYTF. As DNA, the CDR3 is TGTGCCACCAGTGATGACTGGAACTATGGCTACACCTTC.

The rearrangement joins TRBV7-9 to TRBJ2-3; 12 bases align to TRBD2. Unmatched junction bases numbered 5, after V lost 5 bases and J lost 2 bases. Per germline, CDR1 SEHNR and CDR2 FQNEAQ (reference sequence). The CDR3 contains 16 residues. CDR3 amino acids: CASSIGLAGNTDTQYF. CDR3 nucleotide sequence: TGTGCCAGCAGCATCGGACTAGCGGGGAACACAGATACGCAGTATTTT.

In this sample, this clone turned up many times. The chain combines TRBV4-1 with TRBJ1-6, with 7 nucleotides matching TRBD1. The trim removed 2 bases at V and 10 bases at J, leaving 17 bases unmatched. Per germline, CDR1 MGHRA and CDR2 YSYEKL. The CDR3 spans 18 residues. The CDR3 DNA follows: TGCGCCAGCAGCCAAAGCGACCTCGGGTTTACAGGGGACTCACCCCTCCACTTT. It is translated as CASSQSDLGFTGDSPLHF.

As DNA, the CDR3 is TGTGCCAGCTCGGTTCCGAGGAGCTCCTATAATTCACCCCTCCACTTT. It encodes CASSVPRSSYNSPLHF. This rearrangement joins TRBV28 to TRBJ1-6; D call uncertain. Looked up from germline, CDR1 is MDHEN and CDR2 is SYDVKM. The CDR3 is 16 amino acids. Deletions cut 8 bases from V and 0 bases from J, with 14 bases between. Full variable domain (rest looked up from reference TRBV28 and TRBJ1-6): DVKVTQSSRYLVKRTGEKVFLECVQDMDHENMFWYRQDPGLGLRLIYFSYDVKMKEKGDIPEGYSVSREKKERFSLILESASTNQTSMYLCASSVPRSSYNSPLHFGNGTRLTVT.

J is TRBJ1-1 and V is TRBV29-1, with D unclear. Trimming removed 7 bases from V and 1 base from J, with 13 bases in between. Germline V gene data show CDR1 as SQVTM and CDR2 as ANQGSEA. CDR3 length: 13 amino acids. CDR3 loop: CSAKVAGNTEAFF. The DNA for the CDR3 is TGCAGCGCGAAGGTGGCAGGGAACACTGAAGCTTTCTTT.

This chain connects TRBV11-2 to TRBJ1-2, with D uncertain. The CDR3 runs to 15 residues. Per germline, CDR1 SGHAT and CDR2 FQNNGV. Trimming shortened V by 0 bases and J by 2 bases, and 10 bases separated the two germline ends. The CDR3 DNA sequence: TGTGCCAGCAGCTTAGATCGCCACATGAACTATGGCTACACCTTC. Translated: CASSLDRHMNYGYTF.

This clone was counted a few times. A read error may produce the germline difference seen at one junction end. The gene calls are TRBV28 and TRBJ1-1; maybe TRBD1 (5 bases). This CDR3 comprises 13 residues. The V gene's germline CDR1 is MDHEN and CDR2 SYDVKM. This chain's CDR3 is CASRLSGYTEAFF. The CDR3 DNA follows: TGTGCCAGCAGATTATCAGGGTATACTGAAGCTTTCTTT.

The J gene is TRBJ1-2, the V gene TRBV28; D call uncertain. V gave up 3 bases and J gave up 8 bases, with 7 bases separating them. Germline V gives CDR1 MDHEN, CDR2 SYDVKM. This CDR3 is 11 amino acids long. The CDR3, as DNA: TGTGCCAGCAGTTTCACGGTCGGCTACACCTTC. Translating gives CASSFTVGYTF.

This chain links TRBV19 with TRBJ2-1; TRBD2 is a possible D gene (5 bases). The CDR3 extends over 14 amino acids. The germline CDR1 and CDR2 sequences are LNHDA and SQIVND (reference sequence). The ends were cut back, 0 bases at V and 6 bases at J, with 9 bases in the middle. The CDR3, as DNA: TGTGCCAGTAGTATAGATCTAGCTGCCAATGAGCAGTTCTTC. Amino acids: CASSIDLAANEQFF.

This clone has more than one count but fewer than ten. The rearrangement uses TRBV6-5 and TRBJ2-7; 9 positions agree with TRBD1. The CDR3 spans 15 residues. CDR1 and CDR2 from the germline V gene are MNHEY and SVGAGI. With 2 bases clipped from V and 4 bases from J, the junction kept 6 bases outside the gene matches. CDR3 sequence (DNA): TGTGCCAGCAGTTACGGGGGACAGGGATCTTACGAGCAGTACTTC. This gives the protein CASSYGGQGSYEQYF.

The rearrangement uses TRBV11-1 and TRBJ2-7; 7 nucleotides agree with TRBD1. CDR1 and CDR2 (germline): SGHAT, FQDESV (reference sequence). The CDR3 covers 13 residues. The V segment lost 8 bases and the J segment 7 bases; nucleotides outside the gene matches: 11. The CDR3 DNA reads TGTGCCAGCGTCGACAGGGACCCGAAAGAGCAGTACTTC. Its translation is CASVDRDPKEQYF.

The chain employs TRBV2 and TRBJ1-2; 7 bases are a match to TRBD1. Per the germline V gene, CDR1 is SNHLY and CDR2 is FYNNEI. V lost 6 bases and J lost 10; bases outside the gene matches: 8. The CDR3 length is 12 residues. CDR3 bases: TGTGCCAGCAGATCACAGGGGACCGACTACACCTTC. It translates to CASRSQGTDYTF. Together with reference TRBV2 and TRBJ1-2, the CDR3 gives the full variable domain: EPEVTQTPSHQVTQMGQEVILRCVPISNHLYFYWYRQILGQKVEFLVSFYNNEISEKSEIFDDQFSVERPDGSNFTLKIRSTKLEDSAMYFCASRSQGTDYTFGSGTRLTVV.

The genes are TRBV7-3 and TRBJ1-1; D not resolved. V was clipped by 0 bases and J by 2 bases, with 10 bases between them. Germline CDR1 reads SGHTA; CDR2 reads FQGTGA. The CDR3 covers 15 residues. The CDR3 region is CASSLTRQSNTEAFF. The CDR3, as DNA: TGTGCCAGCAGCTTAACGCGGCAGAGCAACACTGAAGCTTTCTTT.

V and J are TRBV11-2 and TRBJ2-1, with 11 bases that match TRBD2. J lost 5 bases, V lost 1 base, and 7 bases had no gene match. This CDR3 spans 17 amino acids. Germline CDR1 and CDR2: SGHAT and FQNNGV. CDR3 bases: TGTGCCAGCAGCTTAGTTCTAGCGGGAGGAATAGACAATGAGCAGTTCTTC. Translated: CASSLVLAGGIDNEQFF.

This rearrangement joins TRBV7-3 to TRBJ2-1; 12 nucleotides align to TRBD2. Trimming cost V 1 base and J 5 bases; bases outside gene matches: 9. The CDR3 runs 18 residues. Germline V gene sequence: CDR1 SGHTA, CDR2 FQGTGA. This chain's CDR3 is CASSLKLAGGAYDNEQFF. Here the CDR3 DNA reads TGTGCCAGCAGCTTAAAACTAGCGGGAGGCGCTTATGACAATGAGCAGTTCTTC.

This clone was seen only a few times. This chain links TRBV7-9 with TRBJ1-1; 8 bases are shared with TRBD1. J gave up 6 bases and V 8 bases, and 5 bases lay outside the gene matches. The CDR3 sequence is 12 residues long. CDR1 and CDR2 from the germline V gene are SEHNR and FQNEAQ (reference sequence). In DNA, the CDR3 is TGTGCCAGCGCAGGGGGCGTCTCTGAAGCTTTCTTT. Amino acids: CASAGGVSEAFF.

The chain joins TRBV9 to TRBJ2-3; 9 bases are shared with TRBD1. CDR1 is SGDLS, CDR2 YYNGEE, per germline. The CDR3 runs to 16 residues. V dropped 1 base and J dropped 3; count of bases not matched to a gene: 6. The CDR3 region has the DNA TGTGCCAGCAGCGTAAGGGACAGGGAGACAACAGATACGCAGTATTTT. It is translated as CASSVRDRETTDTQYF. The whole variable domain, filled in from reference TRBV9 and TRBJ2-3, reads DSGVTQTPKHLITATGQRVTLRCSPRSGDLSVYWYQQSLDQGLQFLIQYYNGEERAKGNILERFSAQQFPDLHSELNLSSLELGDSALYFCASSVRDRETTDTQYFGPGTRLTVL.

This clone appeared once. CDR3 region: CASSQAPGTRETQYF. The DNA of the CDR3 is TGCGCCAGCAGCCAAGCCCCGGGGACACGAGAGACCCAGTACTTC. This chain uses TRBV4-1 with TRBJ2-5, with D perhaps TRBD1 (6 bases). Trimming stripped 1 base from V and 4 bases from J, with 13 bases between. The CDR3 is made up of 15 amino acids. Germline CDR1 and CDR2: MGHRA and YSYEKL.

The rearrangement joins TRBV7-9 to TRBJ2-2; 8 nucleotides align to TRBD2. Germline V gives CDR1 SEHNR, CDR2 FQNEAQ (reference sequence). V shed 4 bases, J shed 5 bases, and the junction held 15 bases outside the gene matches. The CDR3 spans 18 residues. The CDR3 DNA sequence: TGTGCCAGCAGCTCCTTTCTCGGGAGGGCCGAGGGGACCGGGGAGCTGTTTTTT. It yields the protein CASSSFLGRAEGTGELFF.

The chain employs TRBV5-1 and TRBJ2-5; 13 nucleotides agree with TRBD2. The germline gives CDR1 SGHRS, CDR2 YFSETQ. The CDR3 covers 18 residues. V lost 4 bases to trimming and J lost 1 base; unmatched junction nucleotides: 10. CDR3 DNA sequence: TGCGCCAGCAGCCCACTTGGGACTAGCGGGACCATCCAAGAGACCCAGTACTTC. It codes for CASSPLGTSGTIQETQYF.